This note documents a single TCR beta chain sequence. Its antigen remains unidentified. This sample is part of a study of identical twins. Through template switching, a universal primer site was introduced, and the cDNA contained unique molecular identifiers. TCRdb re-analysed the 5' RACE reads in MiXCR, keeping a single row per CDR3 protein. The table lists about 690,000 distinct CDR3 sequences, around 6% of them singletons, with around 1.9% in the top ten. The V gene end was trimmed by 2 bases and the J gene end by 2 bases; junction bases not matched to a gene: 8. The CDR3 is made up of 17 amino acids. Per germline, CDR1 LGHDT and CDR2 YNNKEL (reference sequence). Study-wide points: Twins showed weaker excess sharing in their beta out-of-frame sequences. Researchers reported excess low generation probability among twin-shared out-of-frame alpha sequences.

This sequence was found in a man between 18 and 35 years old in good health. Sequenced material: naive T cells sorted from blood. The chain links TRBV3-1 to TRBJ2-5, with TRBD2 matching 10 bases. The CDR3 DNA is TGTGCCAGCAGCCAATTATCTAGCGGGAGCCCTCAAGAGACCCAGTACTTC. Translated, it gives CASSQLSSGSPQETQYF.